These 11 T cell receptor beta chains came from one sample sequenced in a study of identical twins. MiXCR, applied by TCRdb to the 5' RACE reads, yields one record per CDR3 protein. The sample holds around 650,000 distinct CDR3 sequences; less than 9% are singletons and the top ten take roughly 1.6%. In addition, the sample was reused for a study of yellow fever vaccine responses in identical twins.

The sequenced material came from PBMCs. These receptors originate from a woman between 18 and 30 years old in good health.

This chain connects TRBV10-3 to TRBJ1-4; 7 bases line up with TRBD1. Germline CDR1 ENHRY, CDR2 SYGVKD. The junction had 4 bases not matched to a gene; V was cut back by 2 bases and J by 4 bases. The CDR3 runs to 15 residues. The CDR3 DNA is TGTGCCATCAGTGAGGGGGGGACAGTTAATGAAAAACTGTTTTTT. It encodes CAISEGGTVNEKLFF.

The CDR3 protein is CASSLAVAGGSETQYF. The CDR3 nucleotides are TGCGCCAGCAGCTTGGCGGTAGCGGGAGGGTCGGAGACCCAGTACTTC. V and J are TRBV5-1 and TRBJ2-5, with 11 bases matching TRBD2. Germline CDR1 and CDR2: SGHRS and YFSETQ. This CDR3 has 16 amino acids. Unmatched junction bases numbered 6, after V lost 0 bases and J lost 5 bases.

This clonotype has only a few counts. This rearrangement joins TRBV13 to TRBJ2-1; 9 bases agree with TRBD2. This CDR3 spans 16 amino acids. Germline CDR1 PRHDT, CDR2 FYEKMQ (reference sequence). J lost 7 bases, V lost 6 bases, and 13 bases had no gene match. The CDR3 DNA follows: TGTGCCAGCAGAACAACAGCGGGAGGAGTATGGAATGAGCAGTTCTTC. Its translation: CASRTTAGGVWNEQFF.

In its sample, this clonotype was seen many times. The chain is built from TRBV5-1 and TRBJ1-5; D is unresolved. The V gene's germline CDR1 is SGHRS and CDR2 YFSETQ. This CDR3 is 16 amino acids long. V was trimmed by 0 bases and J by 2 bases, leaving 12 bases between them. The CDR3 loop reads CASSLAPGRGNQPQHF. CDR3 bases: TGCGCCAGCAGCTTGGCCCCGGGAAGGGGCAATCAGCCCCAGCATTTT.

This clonotype has a handful of counts. The chain employs TRBV2 and TRBJ2-1, with 11 bases matching TRBD2. This CDR3 is built from 14 residues. After removal of 7 bases from V and 4 bases from J, the junction contained 3 bases not matched to a gene. Germline values: CDR1 SNHLY, CDR2 FYNNEI. The CDR3 sequence is CASKGTSGYNEQFF. DNA of the CDR3: TGTGCCAGCAAAGGGACTAGCGGATACAATGAGCAGTTCTTC.

The CDR3 nucleotides are TGTGCCAGCAGTGAAGCCCGATACACTGAAGCTTTCTTT. Translated, it gives CASSEARYTEAFF. This sequence joins TRBV6-1 and TRBJ1-1; D is unclear. This CDR3 comprises 13 residues. Germline assignment: CDR1 MNHNS and CDR2 SASEGT. Trimming removed 0 bases from V and 3 bases from J, with 5 bases in between.

The CDR3 protein is CASSRDGGDTQYF. CDR3 sequence (DNA): TGTGCCAGCAGCAGGGATGGCGGAGATACGCAGTATTTT. V gene TRBV7-9 combines with J gene TRBJ2-3, with D unresolved. The CDR3 spans 13 residues. CDR1 and CDR2 (germline): SEHNR, FQNEAQ (reference sequence). Trimming stripped 5 bases from V and 5 bases from J, with 11 bases between.

The V gene is TRBV7-7, the J gene TRBJ2-1, with D possibly being TRBD1 or TRBD2 (5 bases each). Looked up from germline, CDR1 is SSHAT and CDR2 is FNYEAQ (reference sequence). V was pared by 4 bases and J by 3 bases, with 19 bases between. The CDR3 covers 17 residues. In DNA, the CDR3 is TGTGCCAGCAGCTGCCCCCGGGGCAGCCCCTTCTACAATGAGCAGTTCTTC. Encoded protein: CASSCPRGSPFYNEQFF.

This clonotype turned up a few times. The chain links TRBV7-8 to TRBJ2-7; a weak D match, TRBD1 (6 bases). V was cut by 1 base and J by 2 bases, with 18 bases left in between. From germline, CDR1 is SGHVS and CDR2 FQNEAQ. The CDR3 extends over 17 amino acids. In nucleotides, the CDR3 is TGTGCCAGCAGCTTAGTCTTGGGGACACGGATGACCTACGAGCAGTACTTC. It translates to CASSLVLGTRMTYEQYF.

This clonotype was seen a handful of times. V is TRBV24-1 and J is TRBJ2-7; the D is unclear. The germline V gene has CDR1 KGHDR and CDR2 SFDVKD. This CDR3 is built from 13 residues. V was pared by 3 bases and J by 4 bases, with 9 bases between. CDR3 loop: CATSDGKAYEQYF. The CDR3 region has the DNA TGTGCCACCAGTGATGGGAAGGCGTACGAGCAGTACTTC.

This clonotype showed up just a few times. V usage is TRBV5-5 and J usage is TRBJ2-2; no firm D call. The ends were cut back, 4 bases at V and 5 bases at J, with 15 bases in the middle. The germline V gene encodes CDR1 SGHKS and CDR2 YYEKEE (reference sequence). The CDR3 contains 15 residues. CDR3 DNA sequence: TGTGCCAGCAGCCCCTCAAGCTCAGGAACCGGGGAGCTGTTTTTT. Residues: CASSPSSSGTGELFF. The full variable domain, rest sourced from reference TRBV5-5 and TRBJ2-2, is DAGVTQSPTHLIKTRGQQVTLRCSPISGHKSVSWYQQVLGQGPQFIFQYYEKEERGRGNFPDRFSARQFPNYSSELNVNALLLGDSALYLCASSPSSSGTGELFFGEGSRLTVL.